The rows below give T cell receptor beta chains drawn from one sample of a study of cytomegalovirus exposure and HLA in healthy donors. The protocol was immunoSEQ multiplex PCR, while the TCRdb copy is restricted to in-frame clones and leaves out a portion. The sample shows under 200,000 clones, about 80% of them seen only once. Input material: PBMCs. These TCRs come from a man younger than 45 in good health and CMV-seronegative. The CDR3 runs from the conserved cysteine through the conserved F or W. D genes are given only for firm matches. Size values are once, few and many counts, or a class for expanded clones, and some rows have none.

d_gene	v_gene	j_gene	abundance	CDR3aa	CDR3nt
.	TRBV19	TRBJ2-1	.	CASSIGSSPYNEQFF	TGTGCCAGTAGTATAGGGAGTTCCCCCTACAATGAGCAGTTCTTC
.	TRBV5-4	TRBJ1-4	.	CATYVGGDATNEKLFF	TGTGCCACTTATGTAGGAGGGGACGCAACTAATGAAAAACTGTTTTTT
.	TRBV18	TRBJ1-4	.	CASSPPTGFNEKLFF	TGTGCCAGCTCACCACCAACAGGATTTAATGAAAAACTGTTTTTT
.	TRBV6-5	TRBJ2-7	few	CASSYRGPYEQYF	TGTGCCAGCAGTTACAGGGGTCCCTACGAGCAGTACTTC
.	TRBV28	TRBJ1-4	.	CASSAGGNEKLFF	TGTGCCAGCAGTGCCGGAGGTAATGAAAAACTGTTTTTT
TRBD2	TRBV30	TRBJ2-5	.	CAWRPRGGETQYF	TGTGCCTGGAGGCCCCGGGGGGGTGAGACCCAGTACTTC
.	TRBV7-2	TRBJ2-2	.	CASSSSLLQANTGELFF	TGTGCCAGCAGCTCGAGTCTCCTTCAAGCGAACACCGGGGAGCTGTTTTTT
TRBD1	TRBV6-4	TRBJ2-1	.	CASSGTGGKGNEQFF	TGTGCCAGCAGTGGGACAGGGGGCAAGGGCAATGAGCAGTTCTTC
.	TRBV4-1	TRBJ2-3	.	CASSQEFSRDLAYF	TGCGCCAGCAGCCAAGAATTTAGCCGGGACTTAGCGTATTTT
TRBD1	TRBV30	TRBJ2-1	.	CAWSSTDRGFFNEQFF	TGTGCCTGGAGTTCCACGGACAGGGGTTTCTTCAATGAGCAGTTCTTC
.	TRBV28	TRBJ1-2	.	CASSITGHYGYTF	TGTGCCAGCAGTATAACAGGGCACTATGGCTACACCTTC
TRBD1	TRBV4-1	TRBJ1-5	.	CASSQGTGYQPQHF	TGCGCCAGCAGCCAAGGGACAGGGTATCAGCCCCAGCATTTT
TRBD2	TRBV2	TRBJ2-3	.	CASSALGLAADTQYF	TGTGCCAGCAGTGCTCTGGGACTAGCGGCAGATACGCAGTATTTT
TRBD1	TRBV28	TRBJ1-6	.	CASSSPDRGNSPLHF	TGTGCCAGCAGTTCTCCCGACAGGGGCAATTCACCCCTCCACTTT
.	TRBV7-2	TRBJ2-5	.	CASRPLGGEETQYF	TGTGCCAGCAGACCTTTAGGGGGGGAGGAGACCCAGTACTTC
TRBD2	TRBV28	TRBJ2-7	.	CASVAGGPSEQYF	TGTGCCAGCGTAGCGGGAGGGCCGTCCGAGCAGTACTTC
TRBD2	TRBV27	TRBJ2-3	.	CASSLPGLAGEPDTQYF	TGTGCCAGCAGTTTACCCGGACTAGCGGGAGAACCAGATACGCAGTATTTT
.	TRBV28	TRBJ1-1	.	CASIRPLGNTEAFF	TGTGCCAGCATCCGCCCCCTCGGGAACACTGAAGCTTTCTTT
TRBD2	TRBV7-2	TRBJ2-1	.	CASSSTGLVGEQFF	TGTGCCAGCAGCTCAACGGGACTAGTCGGTGAGCAGTTCTTC
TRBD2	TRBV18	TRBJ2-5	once	CASSPRSGEGETQYF	TGTGCCAGCTCACCCCGGTCCGGGGAGGGAGAGACCCAGTACTTC
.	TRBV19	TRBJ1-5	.	CASSRSNNQPQHF	TGTGCCAGCTCTAGGTCAAACAATCAGCCCCAGCATTTT
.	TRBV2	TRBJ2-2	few	CASSETNRAGELFF	TGTGCCAGCAGTGAAACCAACAGGGCCGGGGAGCTGTTTTTT
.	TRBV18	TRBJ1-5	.	CASSSTRGNNQPQHF	TGTGCCAGCTCATCGACCCGGGGGAACAATCAGCCCCAGCATTTT
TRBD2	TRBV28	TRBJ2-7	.	CASRLPGLNYEQYF	TGTGCCAGCAGACTTCCGGGACTAAACTACGAGCAGTACTTC
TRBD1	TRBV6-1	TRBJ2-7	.	CASSRDRVSYEQYF	TGTGCCAGCAGTCGAGACAGGGTCTCCTACGAGCAGTACTTC
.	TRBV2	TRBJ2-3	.	CASVWGEGTDTQYF	TGTGCCAGCGTCTGGGGGGAGGGCACAGATACGCAGTATTTT
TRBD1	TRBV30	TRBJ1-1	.	CAWSVTGGSTEAFF	TGTGCCTGGAGTGTAACAGGGGGAAGCACTGAAGCTTTCTTT
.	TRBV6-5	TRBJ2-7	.	CASSVVPGYEQYF	TGTGCCAGCAGCGTCGTCCCCGGCTACGAGCAGTACTTC
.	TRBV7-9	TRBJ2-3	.	CASSLAASGTDTQYF	TGTGCCAGCAGCTTAGCTGCTAGCGGCACAGATACGCAGTATTTT
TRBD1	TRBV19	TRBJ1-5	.	CATTRWGQGYSNQPQHF	TGTGCCACTACGAGATGGGGACAGGGTTATAGCAATCAGCCCCAGCATTTT
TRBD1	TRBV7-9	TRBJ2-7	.	CSSSSGTGWIEQYF	TGTTCCAGCAGCTCCGGGACAGGGTGGATTGAGCAGTACTTC
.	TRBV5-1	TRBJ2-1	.	CAGSAGLPPGNEQFF	TGCGCCGGCTCGGCGGGCCTACCCCCGGGAAATGAGCAGTTCTTC
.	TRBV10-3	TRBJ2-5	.	CAISESRGGFETQYF	TGTGCCATCAGTGAGTCCAGGGGAGGGTTTGAGACCCAGTACTTC
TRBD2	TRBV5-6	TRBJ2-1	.	CASSLGLAGGNEQFF	TGTGCCAGCAGCTTGGGTCTAGCGGGGGGGAATGAGCAGTTCTTC
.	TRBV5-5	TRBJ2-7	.	CASSEAISYEQYF	TGTGCCAGCAGCGAGGCCATCAGCTACGAGCAGTACTTC